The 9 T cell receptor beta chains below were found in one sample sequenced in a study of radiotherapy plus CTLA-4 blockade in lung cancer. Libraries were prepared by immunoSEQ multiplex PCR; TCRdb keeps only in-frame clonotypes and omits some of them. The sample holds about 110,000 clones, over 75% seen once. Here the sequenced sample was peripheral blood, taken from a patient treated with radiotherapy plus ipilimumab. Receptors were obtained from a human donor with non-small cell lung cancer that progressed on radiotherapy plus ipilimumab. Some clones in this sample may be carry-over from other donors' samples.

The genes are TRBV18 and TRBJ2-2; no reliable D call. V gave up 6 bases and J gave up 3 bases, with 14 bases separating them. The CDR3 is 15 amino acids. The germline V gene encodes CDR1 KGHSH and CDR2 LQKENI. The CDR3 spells CASSPRISDTGELFF. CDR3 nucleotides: TGTGCCAGCTCCCCCCGGATTTCGGACACCGGGGAGCTGTTTTTT.

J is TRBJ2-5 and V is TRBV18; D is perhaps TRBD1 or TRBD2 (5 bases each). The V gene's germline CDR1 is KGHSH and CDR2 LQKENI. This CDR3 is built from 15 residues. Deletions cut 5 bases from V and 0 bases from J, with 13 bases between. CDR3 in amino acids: CASSLRDQYQETQYF. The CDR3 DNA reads TGTGCCAGCTCATTACGGGACCAGTACCAAGAGACCCAGTACTTC.

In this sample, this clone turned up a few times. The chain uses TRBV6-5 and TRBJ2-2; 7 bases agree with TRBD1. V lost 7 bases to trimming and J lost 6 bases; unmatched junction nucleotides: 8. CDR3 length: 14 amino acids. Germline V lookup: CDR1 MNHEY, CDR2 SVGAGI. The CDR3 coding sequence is TGTGCCAGCACCAGGGACAGCCACCCCGGGGAGCTGTTTTTT. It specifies CASTRDSHPGELFF.

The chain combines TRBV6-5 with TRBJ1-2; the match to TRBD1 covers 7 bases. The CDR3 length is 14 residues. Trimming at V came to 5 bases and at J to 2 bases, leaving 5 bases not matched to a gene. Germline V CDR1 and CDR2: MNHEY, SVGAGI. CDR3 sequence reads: CASSRQGRNYGYTF. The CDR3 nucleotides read TGTGCCAGCAGTAGACAGGGTCGAAACTATGGCTACACCTTC.

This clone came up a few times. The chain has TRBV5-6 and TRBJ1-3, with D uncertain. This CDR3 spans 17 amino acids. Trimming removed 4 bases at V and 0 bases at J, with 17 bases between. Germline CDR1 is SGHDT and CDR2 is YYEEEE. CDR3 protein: CASSLGFRTVSGNTIYF. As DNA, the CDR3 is TGTGCCAGCAGCCTTGGGTTCAGGACCGTCTCTGGAAACACCATATATTTT.

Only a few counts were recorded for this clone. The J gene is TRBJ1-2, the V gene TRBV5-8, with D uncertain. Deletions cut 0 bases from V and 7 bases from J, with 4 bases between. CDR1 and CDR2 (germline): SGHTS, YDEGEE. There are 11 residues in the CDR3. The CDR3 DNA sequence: TGTGCCAGCAGCTTGGGAGGTGGCTACACCTTC. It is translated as CASSLGGGYTF.

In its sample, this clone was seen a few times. DNA for the CDR3: TGTGCCAGCAGCTTTGGGACAGCCGGCGGTCGCTACACCTTC. Translation: CASSFGTAGGRYTF. The chain carries TRBV7-2 and TRBJ1-2; 7 bases line up with TRBD1. Losses at the gene ends were 3 bases for V and 9 bases for J; bases not matched to a gene: 10. The CDR3 runs to 14 residues. Germline CDR1 SGHTA, CDR2 FQGNSA.

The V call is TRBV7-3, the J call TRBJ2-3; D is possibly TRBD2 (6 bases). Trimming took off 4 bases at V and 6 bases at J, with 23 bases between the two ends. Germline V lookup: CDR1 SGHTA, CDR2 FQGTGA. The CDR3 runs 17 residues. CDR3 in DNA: TGTGCCAGCAGCTCCCGGGGGAAACGAGGAATTATCGATACGCAGTATTTT. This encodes CASSSRGKRGIIDTQYF.

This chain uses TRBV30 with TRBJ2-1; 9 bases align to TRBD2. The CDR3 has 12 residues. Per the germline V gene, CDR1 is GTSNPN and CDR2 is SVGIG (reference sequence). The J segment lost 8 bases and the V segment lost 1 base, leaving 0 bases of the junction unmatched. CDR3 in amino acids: CAWSGLADEQFF. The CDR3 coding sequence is TGTGCCTGGAGTGGACTAGCGGATGAGCAGTTCTTC.